This T cell receptor (beta chain) comes out of a study of blood T cell repertoires in COVID-19. On the study more broadly: The United States, Italy and Spain provided the acute and convalescent COVID-19 samples.

The table lists this clone with a count of one. Ages ranged from about 18 to 89 years, with residence in about 23 US areas. What the recovered Cohort 3 donors had was two negative PCRs, clearance, or symptom resolution. Original handling: How many nucleated cells were present was estimated from reference gene primer amplification. Data came from immunoSEQ multiplex PCR; TCRdb stores just in-frame clones and leaves some out. The V and J calls and clone size come from that table; D and trimming were worked out from the DNA. Of 350,000 to 450,000 clones listed, approximately 92% are singletons. The CDR3 is 13 residues long. The V and J ends lost 6 bases and 7 bases respectively, with 13 bases between them. In germline, CDR1 is SNHLY, CDR2 FYNNEI.

Input material: PBMCs or T cells enriched from blood (not recorded which). This receptor was identified in a man aged 25-45 years who had recovered from COVID-19. This chain joins TRBV2 and TRBJ1-5; possible D gene TRBD1, 6 bases. CDR3 nucleotides: TGTGCCAGCAGCGTCCAGGGGTACCAGCCCCAGCATTTT. It translates to CASSVQGYQPQHF.